The sequence of this T cell receptor beta chain was determined in a study of T cell responses to AZD1222 COVID-19 vaccine. Assay: immunoSEQ multiplex PCR; the TCRdb copy retains only in-frame clones and omits some. Of 150,000 or so clones listed, about 91% are singletons. The receptor's source is an adult in good health. The sequencing here drew on peripheral blood, taken on day 0 of AZD1222 vaccination.

The CDR3 sequence: CASSRMDSNYGYTF. CDR3 coding DNA: TGCGCCAGCAGCCGGATGGACAGTAACTATGGCTACACCTTC. V gene TRBV5-1 combines with J gene TRBJ1-2; TRBD1 might be the D (6 bases). Deletions cut 4 bases from V and 1 base from J, with 11 bases between. The CDR3 is made up of 14 amino acids. Germline V CDR1 and CDR2: SGHRS, YFSETQ.